This T cell receptor (beta chain) was recorded in a study of blood T cells in healthy people across ages (dated by TCRdb to the mid-2010s). For the wider study: In model experiments, roughly one uniquely barcoded TCR beta cDNA molecule per two T cells was captured by template switching. Age-related changes in TCR beta repertoire diversity were measured in the study by deep sequencing normalized with unique cDNA molecular identifiers. The donors were divided into four age groups: young (average approximately 15 years), middle-aged (around 37), aged (under 70) and long-lived (about 90). To avoid experimental bias, donors of different ages were randomly spread across the sequencing lanes. Using the same blood draw, the study looked at two additional independent replicas of 1 million unique cDNA reads for two donors, one aged 18 to 29 and the other aged 80 or older.

What the work shows at the level of the full study, not this receptor alone: Observed TCR beta diversity per million T cells fell roughly linearly with age, and a significant reduction was already apparent by age about 38. Estimates of total diversity from one million sequenced T cells were regarded as lower bounds and underestimates. Because donor CMV infection status was unknown, age-related changes in expanded clonotypes were potentially confounded. Conclusive comparison of naive and antigen-experienced compartments was prevented by the profiling of bulk unsorted PBMCs. Compared with the aged group, the long-lived group had more naive CD4+ T cells, fewer expanded clones and increased TCR diversity, a pattern suggesting age selection. Observed TCR beta diversity correlated strongly with the percentage of naive T cells measured by flow cytometry.

The 39 donors, aged about 6 to 95 years, were systemically healthy Caucasian individuals from Russia. Approximately 9.3 milliliters of peripheral blood were collected from each donor into EDTA-treated Vacutainer tubes. Ficoll-Paque density-gradient centrifugation was used to isolate PBMCs, with at least 6.5 million per sample. Total RNA was extracted from PBMCs with Trizol reagent, with at least 6 micrograms obtained per sample. Naive CD45RAhigh/CD27high T cell percentages were measured by flow cytometry on a PBMC aliquot from every donor. As regards this clonotype: It lacks a known antigen. No much larger clone exists at a distance of one base, and base qualities are not known.

Trimming leaves V shorter by 4 bases and J shorter by 3 bases, with the junction holding 8 bases beyond the gene matches. Spanning cysteine to phenylalanine, the CDR3 consists of 16 amino acids. Only the CDR3 portion is preserved as DNA: 48 bases, with reading frame beginning at the first base. CDR1 and CDR2 are read off the germline V gene as MDHEN and SYDVKM. Library prep was done by 5' RACE. Sequenced on an Illumina HiSeq 2500. A second PCR of about 7 to 12 cycles was run with a J-beta primer mix and a sample-barcoded 5' primer. A template-switch 5' adaptor carrying 12 random nucleotides introduced a unique molecular identifier onto each TCR beta cDNA molecule. Each sample yielded at least 2.5 million CDR3-containing paired-end reads. First-strand cDNA was synthesized from all RNA with the Mint cDNA synthesis kit, primed by a TRBC-specific oligonucleotide. After uracil-DNA glycosylase treatment, a first 18-cycle PCR used universal primers M1SS and BC2_uni_R on all cDNA. The paper's data handling went like this. Each sample was normalized by randomly selecting 1 million high-quality reads, each carrying a distinct molecular identifier. Instead of being binned into consensus sequences, reads that shared molecular identifiers were thrown out. MiTCR, run with a Q25 quality threshold and the strictest error-elimination algorithm, handled CDR3 identification, clonotype clustering and error correction. Lower-bound total TCR beta diversity was estimated with a nonparametric unseen species model using Euler transformation. TCRdb reanalyzed the raw reads on its own, using fastp at Q25 for trimming and MiXCR for clone calling, and kept in-frame beta chains. CDR3 protein duplicates are merged, each entry listing the most common genes and DNA. The V and J calls follow TCRdb's processing rather than the paper's. This sample has roughly 790,000 distinct CDR3 sequences in its table, and roughly 45% of those were observed once. About 20% of the sample belongs to the ten largest clones.

The sequence derives from a woman aged 60-70 years in good health. The chain is made from TRBV28 and TRBJ2-5, and 10 bases in between align with TRBD2. The sequenced sample was blood. The CDR3 reads CASSSLKRGGKETQYF. The sequenced DNA: TGTGCCAGCAGTTCACTTAAGCGGGGGGGCAAAGAGACCCAGTACTTC.